The source of this TCR beta chain is a study of T-cell memory formation after mild COVID-19. Overall study context: TCR clusters were mostly donor specific.

In the case of this clonotype: Its antigen is not known.

Regarding the study as a whole: The main location of contracting CD4+ clones was CM and EM, and that of contracting CD8+ clones was EMRA.

Using its own MiXCR run on the 5' RACE reads, TCRdb lists one record per CDR3 protein. The sample carries some 330,000 distinct CDR3 sequences, approximately 21% recorded once. The receptor comes from an adult woman who had mild COVID-19 (a few samples of this study predate the infection). Cell type and time point are not known. The material sequenced was PBMCs or a T cell subset sorted from them (not recorded which).

DNA for the CDR3: TGTGCCAGCAGCCGGGGACAAGTGGGCTACGAGCAGTACTTC. The encoded protein is CASSRGQVGYEQYF. The genes are TRBV3-1 and TRBJ2-7; TRBD1 might be the D (6 bases). V was pared by 4 bases and J by 3 bases, with 13 bases between. This CDR3 spans 14 amino acids. The germline V gene encodes CDR1 LGHDT and CDR2 YNNKEL (reference sequence).